The 9 T cell receptor beta chains below were found in one sample sequenced in a study of cytomegalovirus exposure and HLA in healthy donors. A multiplex PCR was run with 60 Vbeta primers and 13 Jbeta primers. Clones were read by immunoSEQ multiplex PCR, and TCRdb kept only the in-frame ones, dropping some. The table includes 80,000 to 95,000 clones, 55% to 75% detected once. Sequenced sample: PBMCs. Source of these receptors: a woman between 45 and 60 years old in good health and CMV-seropositive.

The sample holds a few counts of this clone. This chain links TRBV5-1 with TRBJ2-5; 7 nucleotides align to TRBD2. This CDR3 has 14 amino acids. Germline CDR1 and CDR2: SGHRS and YFSETQ. Trimming took 2 bases from V and 7 from J; bases not matched to a gene: 8. The CDR3 reads CASSFLREPRTQYF. CDR3 coding DNA: TGCGCCAGCAGCTTTTTGCGGGAGCCCCGGACCCAGTACTTC.

The chain recombines TRBV14 with TRBJ2-7; 11 positions agree with TRBD2. The V gene end was trimmed by 4 bases and the J gene end by 5 bases; junction bases not matched to a gene: 7. Germline V gene data show CDR1 as SGHDN and CDR2 as FVKESK. The CDR3 length is 15 residues. CDR3 loop: CASSLSGRAVNEQYF. As DNA, the CDR3 is TGTGCCAGCAGCCTTAGCGGGAGGGCCGTCAACGAGCAGTACTTC.

This clone was seen only a few times. V is TRBV19 and J is TRBJ1-5, with D tentatively TRBD1 (6 bases). Germline CDR1 is LNHDA and CDR2 is SQIVND (reference sequence). V gave up 4 bases and J gave up 4 bases, with 11 bases separating them. CDR3 length: 14 residues. The CDR3 spells CASSTVGGNQPQHF. DNA for the CDR3: TGTGCCAGTAGTACGGTAGGGGGTAATCAGCCCCAGCATTTT.

The rearrangement joins TRBV4-1 to TRBJ1-1; D gene ambiguous. The germline V gene has CDR1 MGHRA and CDR2 YSYEKL. CDR3 length: 15 amino acids. V was cut by 0 bases and J by 5 bases, with 13 bases left in between. For the CDR3, the DNA is TGCGCCAGCAGCCAAGACAAGGTTACCAGGACTGAAGCTTTCTTT. It is translated as CASSQDKVTRTEAFF.

The V and J genes are TRBV2 and TRBJ2-7; the match to TRBD1 covers 8 bases. Germline CDR1 and CDR2: SNHLY and FYNNEI. The CDR3 length is 14 residues. V shed 10 bases, J shed 0 bases, and the junction held 8 bases outside the gene matches. The CDR3 region has the DNA TGTGCCACCACAGGGGGAAAAATCTCCTACGAGCAGTACTTC. This codes for CATTGGKISYEQYF.

In this sample, this clone turned up once. The genes are TRBV5-4 and TRBJ2-1, with TRBD2 matching 9 bases. V gave up 4 bases and J gave up 4 bases; unmatched junction bases: 6. There are 15 residues in the CDR3. Per the germline V gene, CDR1 is SGHNT and CDR2 is YYREEE (reference sequence). DNA for the CDR3: TGTGCCAGCAGCCATTCGACTAGCGGTTACAATGAGCAGTTCTTC. Its protein is CASSHSTSGYNEQFF.

V gene TRBV5-1 combines with J gene TRBJ1-3; weak D call: TRBD1 (6 bases). Germline values: CDR1 SGHRS, CDR2 YFSETQ. The CDR3 runs to 14 residues. Trimming shortened V by 0 bases and J by 3 bases, and 7 bases separated the two germline ends. The CDR3 DNA reads TGCGCCAGCAGCTTGGGGGGGCTTGGAAACACCATATATTTT. This encodes CASSLGGLGNTIYF.

The chain joins TRBV28 to TRBJ2-7, with D uncertain. V was clipped by 9 bases and J by 0 bases, with 15 bases between them. CDR1 is MDHEN, CDR2 SYDVKM, per germline. CDR3 size: 14 residues. Here the CDR3 DNA reads TGTGCCAGTAGCCGAGCCCGCAGCTCCTACGAGCAGTACTTC. It codes for CASSRARSSYEQYF.

The chain links TRBV19 to TRBJ1-2, with TRBD1 matching 7 bases. Germline CDR1 is LNHDA and CDR2 is SQIVND (reference sequence). The CDR3 length is 15 residues. J gave up 4 bases and V 4 bases, and 9 bases lay outside the gene matches. CDR3 DNA: TGTGCCAGTAGTACCGGACAGGAGAGTGGCTATGGCTACACCTTC. This codes for CASSTGQESGYGYTF.